The 22 T cell receptor beta chains below all came from one sample that was sequenced in a study of blood T cell repertoires in COVID-19. Measured with immunoSEQ multiplex PCR; TCRdb has only the in-frame clones, and not every one. The repertoire holds some 350,000 clones, with 89% as singletons. Input material: peripheral blood. The origin of the receptors is a woman aged 25 to 39 with COVID-19, enrolled during active disease.

The CDR3 bases are TGTGCCAGCACTCAGACGACTATGAACACTGAAGCTTTCTTT. This sequence encodes CASTQTTMNTEAFF. The V call is TRBV25-1, the J call TRBJ1-1; D remains ambiguous. The CDR3 loop spans 14 amino acids. Germline CDR1 is MGHDK and CDR2 is SYGVNS. V was cut by 7 bases and J by 0 bases, with 12 bases left in between.

This chain joins TRBV2 and TRBJ1-1; no clear D. This CDR3 is built from 13 residues. CDR1 SNHLY and CDR2 FYNNEI come from the germline V gene. With 7 bases removed from V and 2 bases from J, the gap between germline ends came to 11 bases. CDR3 DNA sequence: TGTGCCAGCATAGAGGTTTTTAACACTGAAGCTTTCTTT. It encodes CASIEVFNTEAFF.

Comments on this clone: Distinct nucleotide sequences in the sample also encode this CDR3. The genes are TRBV7-9 and TRBJ1-1; 10 nucleotides align to TRBD1. Germline V gene data show CDR1 as SEHNR and CDR2 as FQNEAQ (reference sequence). Losses at the gene ends were 1 base for V and 3 bases for J; bases not matched to a gene: 2. The CDR3 runs 15 residues. As DNA, the CDR3 is TGTGCCAGCAGCTTAGGACAGGGGGCGGACACTGAAGCTTTCTTT. Translated: CASSLGQGADTEAFF. The full variable domain, rest sourced from reference TRBV7-9 and TRBJ1-1, is DTGVSQNPRHKITKRGQNVTFRCDPISEHNRLYWYRQTLGQGPEFLTYFQNEAQLEKSRLLSDRFSAERPKGSFSTLEIQRTEQGDSAMYLCASSLGQGADTEAFFGQGTRLTVV.

This clone was picked up a small number of times. The V call is TRBV7-2, the J call TRBJ2-7, with 9 bases that match TRBD1. Germline-derived CDR1 and CDR2 are SGHTA and FQGNSA. J was trimmed by 3 bases and V by 3 bases; bases with no gene match: 3. This CDR3 is built from 14 residues. Here the CDR3 reads CASSLTGGLYEQYV. DNA for the CDR3: TGTGCCAGCAGCTTGACAGGGGGGCTCTACGAGCAGTACGTC.

This clone was picked up one time. The chain employs TRBV18 and TRBJ1-1; 7 bases fit TRBD1. V gave up 1 base and J gave up 2 bases; unmatched junction bases: 4. This CDR3 contains 15 residues. CDR1 and CDR2 (germline): KGHSH, LQKENI. Here the CDR3 DNA reads TGTGCCAGCTCACCACTGACAGGGATCAACACTGAAGCTTTCTTT. It encodes CASSPLTGINTEAFF. Complete variable domain (other parts from reference TRBV18 and TRBJ1-1): NAGVMQNPRHLVRRRGQEARLRCSPMKGHSHVYWYRQLPEEGLKFMVYLQKENIIDESGMPKERFSAEFPKEGPSILRIQQVVRGDSAAYFCASSPLTGINTEAFFGQGTRLTVV.

The chain carries TRBV5-6 and TRBJ2-5; a possible D gene is TRBD2 (6 bases). Trimming took off 0 bases at V and 3 bases at J, with 12 bases between the two ends. CDR3 length: 15 amino acids. Germline values: CDR1 SGHDT, CDR2 YYEEEE. As DNA, the CDR3 is TGTGCCAGCAGCTTGGACGGGGGAGAAAAAGAGACCCAGTACTTC. This gives the protein CASSLDGGEKETQYF.

This chain joins TRBV2 and TRBJ2-1, with TRBD1 as a possible D gene (6 bases). With 6 bases removed from V and 6 bases from J, the gap between germline ends came to 18 bases. CDR1 is SNHLY, CDR2 FYNNEI, per germline. This CDR3 comprises 15 residues. The CDR3 DNA sequence: TGTGCCAGCAGGTTACAGGGTGCCAGGTCCAATGAGCAGTTCTTC. Protein product: CASRLQGARSNEQFF.

About this clone: The junction shows a germline mismatch at one end, possibly a read error. This chain connects TRBV7-7 to TRBJ2-5; possibly TRBD1 for D (5 bases). Per germline, CDR1 SSHAT and CDR2 FNYEAQ (reference sequence). The CDR3 consists of 14 residues. The DNA for the CDR3 is TGTGCTAGCAGACTCGACAGCCTCCAAGAGACCCAGTACTTC. Encoded protein: CASRLDSLQETQYF.

The chain employs TRBV5-1 and TRBJ1-3; the D gene is possibly TRBD1 (5 bases). CDR1 is SGHRS and CDR2 is YFSETQ in the germline V gene. Deletions cut 5 bases from V and 4 bases from J, with 10 bases between. CDR3 length equals 13 residues. The CDR3 coding sequence is TGCGCCAGCAGTCCCGGGGGGGGAAACACCATATATTTT. Encoded protein: CASSPGGGNTIYF.

This chain links TRBV5-6 with TRBJ1-1; 10 bases map to TRBD1. Germline-derived CDR1 and CDR2 are SGHDT and YYEEEE. This CDR3 contains 18 residues. J was trimmed by 0 bases and V by 4 bases; bases with no gene match: 12. The CDR3 protein is CASSAYRDRGPMNTEAFF. The CDR3 region has the DNA TGTGCCAGCAGCGCCTACCGGGACAGGGGACCCATGAACACTGAAGCTTTCTTT.

This chain connects TRBV24-1 to TRBJ2-1, with 11 nucleotides matching TRBD2. Unmatched junction bases numbered 8, after V lost 9 bases and J lost 5 bases. This CDR3 has 15 residues. Germline V gives CDR1 KGHDR, CDR2 SFDVKD. CDR3 residues: CATANRLAGNNEQFF. CDR3 coding DNA: TGTGCCACCGCGAATAGACTAGCGGGGAACAATGAGCAGTTCTTC.

The CDR3 sequence: CASRGGRSGANVLTF. The DNA for the CDR3 is TGCGCCAGCAGGGGAGGGCGCTCTGGGGCCAACGTCCTGACTTTC. The gene calls are TRBV5-1 and TRBJ2-6; the match to TRBD2 covers 7 bases. The CDR3 is made up of 15 amino acids. Germline CDR1 reads SGHRS; CDR2 reads YFSETQ. V shed 5 bases and J 0 bases; nucleotides not matched to a gene: 2.

The chain links TRBV6-5 to TRBJ2-7; a possible D gene is TRBD2 (5 bases). Germline lookup yields CDR1 MNHEY and CDR2 SVGAGI. Trimming pared 6 bases from V and 4 bases from J, leaving 19 bases between. The CDR3 totals 15 residues. The CDR3 coding sequence is TGTGCCAGCAGCAGACTACCGCCCTCTGGGTACGAGCAGTACTTC. Protein: CASSRLPPSGYEQYF.

V is TRBV18 and J is TRBJ1-3; D call uncertain. Germline-derived CDR1 and CDR2 are KGHSH and LQKENI. The CDR3 is 17 residues long. V was clipped by 2 bases and J by 0 bases, with 14 bases between them. CDR3 sequence: CASSPSVTKLSGNTIYF. CDR3 sequence (DNA): TGTGCCAGCTCACCATCCGTCACCAAACTCTCTGGAAACACCATATATTTT.

J is TRBJ2-1 and V is TRBV4-1, with TRBD1 matching 7 bases. This CDR3 is built from 16 residues. Germline V gives CDR1 MGHRA, CDR2 YSYEKL. With V trimmed by 4 bases and J by 2 bases, 8 bases remained unmatched. CDR3 DNA sequence: TGCGCCAGCAGCCGAGAGGGGGCCCTCCCCTACAATGAGCAGTTCTTC. As protein: CASSREGALPYNEQFF.

The chain couples TRBV11-3 to TRBJ2-6, with 8 bases matching TRBD1. Germline V lookup: CDR1 SGHNT, CDR2 YENEEA. The V and J ends lost 4 bases and 7 bases, in that order; junction bases with no gene match: 18. The CDR3 consists of 19 residues. The chain's CDR3 is CASSSPRDRSLLGANVLTF. CDR3 coding DNA: TGTGCCAGCAGCTCCCCCCGGGACAGGTCCCTCCTTGGAGCCAACGTCCTGACTTTC.

This clone was seen only once. The chain couples TRBV7-2 to TRBJ1-1, with D possibly being TRBD1 (5 bases). CDR1 SGHTA and CDR2 FQGNSA come from the germline V gene. V lost 3 bases and J lost 4, with 15 bases in between. CDR3 length equals 15 residues. The CDR3 loop reads CASSLVGGTSTEAFF. The CDR3 nucleotides read TGTGCCAGCAGCTTGGTTGGAGGGACCTCCACTGAAGCTTTCTTT. Based on the CDR3 plus reference TRBV7-2 and TRBJ1-1, the full variable domain is GAGVSQSPSNKVTEKGKDVELRCDPISGHTALYWYRQSLGQGLEFLIYFQGNSAPDKSGLPSDRFSAERTGGSVSTLTIQRTQQEDSAVYLCASSLVGGTSTEAFFGQGTRLTVV.

The DNA of the CDR3 is TGTGCCAGCAGCTTAGAAAGGGAGGTCTCCTATGGCTACACCTTC. Protein product: CASSLEREVSYGYTF. The chain has TRBV7-2 and TRBJ1-2; D remains ambiguous. The CDR3 covers 15 residues. Trimming removed 1 base from V and 4 bases from J, with 13 bases in between. Germline CDR1 is SGHTA and CDR2 is FQGNSA.

The chain has TRBV15 and TRBJ1-2; tentative D call: TRBD1 (6 bases). Trimming pared 1 base from V and 4 bases from J, leaving 7 bases between. Germline CDR1 reads LNHNV; CDR2 reads YYDKDF (reference sequence). The CDR3 spans 13 residues. This CDR3 is CATSRADSYGYTF. In DNA, the CDR3 is TGTGCCACCAGCAGAGCGGACAGCTATGGCTACACCTTC.

The chain recombines TRBV7-6 with TRBJ2-5, with TRBD2 identical over 9 bases. The CDR3 covers 15 residues. CDR1 is SGHVS and CDR2 is FNYEAQ in the germline V gene. V was clipped by 0 bases and J by 5 bases; unmatched bases: 4. The CDR3 DNA is TGTGCCAGCAGCTTAGCTAGCGGGGGCAGGGAGACCCAGTACTTC. It is translated as CASSLASGGRETQYF.

This clone was counted between two and nine times. The rearrangement links TRBV19 to TRBJ1-5; D call uncertain. The CDR3 is 13 amino acids. Deletions cut 3 bases from V and 4 bases from J, with 7 bases between. The germline gives CDR1 LNHDA, CDR2 SQIVND (reference sequence). The CDR3 protein is CASSMSVNQPQHF. In nucleotides, the CDR3 is TGTGCCAGTAGTATGAGTGTTAATCAGCCCCAGCATTTT. The full variable domain, its missing parts supplied by reference TRBV19 and TRBJ1-5, is DGGITQSPKYLFRKEGQNVTLSCEQNLNHDAMYWYRQDPGQGLRLIYYSQIVNDFQKGDIAEGYSVSREKKESFPLTVTSAQKNPTAFYLCASSMSVNQPQHFGDGTRLSIL.

V is TRBV7-9 and J is TRBJ1-1, with 8 bases identical to TRBD1. Germline V gives CDR1 SEHNR, CDR2 FQNEAQ (reference sequence). The CDR3 has 16 amino acids. The J segment lost 4 bases and the V segment lost 1 base, leaving 8 bases of the junction unmatched. CDR3 loop: CASSLVGRGRGTEAFF. The CDR3 nucleotides are TGTGCCAGCAGCTTAGTAGGCAGGGGGCGAGGCACTGAAGCTTTCTTT.